Below, one T cell receptor beta chain is given with its context. As yet, its antigen is unknown. These data are taken from a study of OX40 agonist ivuxolimab in advanced cancers. Across the study: Earlier anti-PD-1, anti-PD-L1 or anti-CTLA-4 therapy was permitted; over 35% had received some. Two patients with cutaneous melanoma and one with hepatocellular carcinoma, three in total, showed partial responses.

Assay used: immunoSEQ multiplex PCR; TCRdb lists only in-frame clones, some missing. The sample has 45,000 to 55,000 clones; more than 80% are singletons. The CDR3 sequence is 9 residues long. V was trimmed by 6 bases and J by 7 bases, leaving 6 bases between them. Germline CDR1 and CDR2: DFQATT and SNEGSKA (reference sequence). Whole-study results and caveats: More expanded clones were seen, on average, in CD8+ T cells than in CD4+. The study observed clonal expansion of CD4+ and CD8+ blood T cells by week 6 at 0.1 to 3.0 mg/kg.

The origin of this receptor is an adult with an advanced solid tumor such as melanoma, head and neck, liver or kidney cancer. This material consisted of CD4+ or CD8+ T cells sorted from blood, taken in a trial of the OX40 agonist ivuxolimab. The rearrangement joins TRBV20-1 to TRBJ1-2; D gene uncertain. The CDR3 DNA reads TGCAGTGCCGGAGGTGGCTACACCTTC. This encodes CSAGGGYTF.